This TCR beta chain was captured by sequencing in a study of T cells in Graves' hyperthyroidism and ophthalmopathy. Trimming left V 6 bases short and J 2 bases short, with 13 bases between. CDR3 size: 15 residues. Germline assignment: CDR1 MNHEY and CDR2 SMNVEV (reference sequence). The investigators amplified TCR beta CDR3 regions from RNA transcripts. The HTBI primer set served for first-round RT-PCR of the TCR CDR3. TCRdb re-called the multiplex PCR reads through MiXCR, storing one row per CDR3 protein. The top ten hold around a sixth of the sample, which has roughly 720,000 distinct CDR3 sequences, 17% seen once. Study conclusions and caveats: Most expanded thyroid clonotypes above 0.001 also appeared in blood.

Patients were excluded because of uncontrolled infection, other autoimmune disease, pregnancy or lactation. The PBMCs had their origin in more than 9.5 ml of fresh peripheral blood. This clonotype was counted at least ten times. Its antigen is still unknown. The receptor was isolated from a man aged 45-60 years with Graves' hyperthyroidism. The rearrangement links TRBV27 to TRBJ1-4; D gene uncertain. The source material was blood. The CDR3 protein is CASSLRRPTNEKLFF. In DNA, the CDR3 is TGTGCCAGCAGCCTTAGACGGCCCACTAATGAAAAACTGTTTTTT.